The rows below give T cell receptor beta chains drawn from one sample of a study of cytomegalovirus exposure and HLA in healthy donors. Produced via immunoSEQ multiplex PCR; TCRdb's table is partial and in-frame only. The sample includes over 250,000 clones, more than 80% of them seen just once. The sequencing sample was made of PBMCs. These receptors were taken from a man in his forties in good health and CMV-seropositive. The CDR3 runs from the conserved cysteine through the conserved F or W. A D gene is named only where the DNA matches it firmly. The size entry is marked missing in some rows and otherwise reads once, few, many or a size class.

>TRBJ2-7|TRBV10-3|.|TRBD1
CAIRDTGGPYEQYF
TGTGCCATCAGGGATACAGGGGGCCCGTACGAGCAGTACTTC
>TRBJ2-7|TRBV2|.|TRBD2
CASVGTSGSMYEQYF
TGTGCCAGCGTCGGGACTAGCGGGAGTATGTACGAGCAGTACTTC
>TRBJ2-2|TRBV7-9|.|.
CASSPKPVGELFF
TGTGCCAGCAGCCCAAAGCCGGTCGGGGAGCTGTTTTTT
>TRBJ2-1|TRBV7-3|.|TRBD2
CASSSTSGGVEQFF
TGTGCCAGCAGCTCGACTAGCGGGGGGGTCGAGCAGTTCTTC
>TRBJ2-7|TRBV28|few|TRBD1
CASSRDRGYEQYF
TGTGCCAGCAGTCGGGACAGGGGGTACGAGCAGTACTTC
>TRBJ2-2|TRBV2|.|TRBD2
CASGLDSGGQTTGELFF
TGTGCCAGCGGTTTGGATAGCGGGGGGCAAACGACCGGGGAGCTGTTTTTT
>TRBJ2-4|TRBV28|.|.
CASSPGYLAKNIQYF
TGTGCCAGCAGCCCCGGGTACCTAGCCAAAAACATTCAGTACTTC
>TRBJ2-5|TRBV5-4|.|.
CASSVQGGEETQYF
TGTGCCAGCAGCGTACAGGGGGGGGAAGAGACCCAGTACTTC
>TRBJ1-5|TRBV4-1|.|.
CASSQDWARDNQPQHF
TGCGCCAGCAGCCAAGATTGGGCGAGGGACAATCAGCCCCAGCATTTT
>TRBJ1-1|TRBV4-3|.|.
CASSQAATANTEAFF
TGCGCCAGCAGCCAAGCCGCGACAGCGAACACTGAAGCTTTCTTT
>TRBJ2-1|TRBV30|.|TRBD1
CAWSVQGIDNEQFF
TGTGCCTGGAGTGTACAGGGGATAGACAATGAGCAGTTCTTC
>TRBJ2-7|TRBV7-6|.|.
CASSPAVINYEQYF
TGTGCCAGCAGCCCAGCGGTTATCAACTACGAGCAGTACTTC
>TRBJ2-6|TRBV4-3|.|.
CASSPRGTAITGANVLTF
TGCGCCAGCAGCCCACGCGGGACAGCTATCACTGGGGCCAACGTCCTGACTTTC
>TRBJ2-3|TRBV15|.|TRBD1
CATSRPGGQGPDTQYF
TGTGCCACCAGCAGGCCTGGGGGACAGGGACCAGATACGCAGTATTTT